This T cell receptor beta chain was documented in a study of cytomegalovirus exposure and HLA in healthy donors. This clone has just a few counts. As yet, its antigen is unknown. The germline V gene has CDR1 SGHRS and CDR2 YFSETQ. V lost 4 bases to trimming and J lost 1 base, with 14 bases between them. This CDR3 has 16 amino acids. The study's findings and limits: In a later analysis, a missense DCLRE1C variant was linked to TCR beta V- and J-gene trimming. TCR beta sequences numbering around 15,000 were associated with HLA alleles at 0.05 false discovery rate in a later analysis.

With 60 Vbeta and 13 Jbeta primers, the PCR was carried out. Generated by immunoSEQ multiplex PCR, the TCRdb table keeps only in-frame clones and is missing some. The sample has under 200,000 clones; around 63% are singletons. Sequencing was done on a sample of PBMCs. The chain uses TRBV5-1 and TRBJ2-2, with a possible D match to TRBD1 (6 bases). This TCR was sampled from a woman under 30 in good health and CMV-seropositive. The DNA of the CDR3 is TGCGCCAGCAGCCTAACCGGGACAAGGAACACCGGGGAGCTGTTTTTT. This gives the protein CASSLTGTRNTGELFF.